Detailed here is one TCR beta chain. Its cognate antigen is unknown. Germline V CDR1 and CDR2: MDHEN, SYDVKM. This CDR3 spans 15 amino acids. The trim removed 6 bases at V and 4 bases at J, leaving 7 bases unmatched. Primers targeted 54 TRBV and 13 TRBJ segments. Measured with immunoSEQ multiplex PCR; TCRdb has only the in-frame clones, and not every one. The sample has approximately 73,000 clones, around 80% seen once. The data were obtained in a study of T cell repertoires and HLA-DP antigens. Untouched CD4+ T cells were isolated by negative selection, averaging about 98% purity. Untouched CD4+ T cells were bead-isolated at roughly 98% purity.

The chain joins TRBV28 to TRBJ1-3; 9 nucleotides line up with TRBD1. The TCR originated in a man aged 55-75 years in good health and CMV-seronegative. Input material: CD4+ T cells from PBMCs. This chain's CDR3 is CASRKTGGAGNTIYF. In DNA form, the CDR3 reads TGTGCCAGCAGAAAAACAGGGGGCGCGGGAAACACCATATATTTT.